The source of this T cell receptor (beta chain) is a study of early T cells in non-severe SARS-CoV-2 infection (dated by TCRdb to the early 2020s). In terms of the full investigation: Because TCR sequencing was done on bulk RNA from unsorted whole blood, the alpha and beta chains could not be paired.

Germline trimming amounts to 6 bases on V and 4 bases on J, with 11 as the count of junction bases outside the gene matches. The CDR3 sequence holds 15 residues, the cysteine and phenylalanine included. The CDR3 DNA has 45 bases and is translated from base 1. CDR1 and CDR2 are drawn from the germline V gene: SGHRS, YFSETQ. The library was generated by 5' RACE. Sequenced on a NextSeq 500. To correct for sequencing error and PCR bias, the TCR library protocol tagged individual cDNA molecules with unique molecular identifiers. Sequencing covered both TCR alpha and beta chains, and within each sample the abundances of alpha and beta sequences were tightly co-correlated. In the paper's pipeline: V gene, J gene and CDR3 annotation of TCR sequences was performed with Decombinator V4. TCRs were defined as expanded if a significant change between any two time points was detected under a Poisson model with p below 0.0001. TCR abundances were normalised to the total number of TCRs sequenced per sample and expressed as counts per million. TRAV1-2 paired with TRAJ12, TRAJ20 or TRAJ33 defined MAIT TCRs, while TRAV10 paired with TRAJ18 defined iNKT TCRs. VDJdb, accessed 1 November 2021, was searched for CMV, EBV and SARS-CoV-2 annotated TCRs, excluding TCRs annotated for multiple antigens. TCRdb trimmed the raw reads at Q25, called clones with MiXCR and kept productive beta chains. Under each unique CDR3 protein, matching rows form one entry showing the most common genes and DNA. The authors' filters were not applied to this entry. The sample table contains 65,000 to 95,000 distinct CDR3 sequences; only one count was recorded for 12% of them. The ten largest clones add up to 15% to 18% of the sample.

The study was a case-control design nested within a healthcare worker cohort in London, UK, with weekly nasopharyngeal swab PCR tests and blood sampling. Healthcare workers were recruited during the week of the UK lockdown, between 23 and 31 March 2020, and followed weekly for up to roughly 15 weeks. This clonotype showed up just a few times. Its antigen remains undetermined. Base-call qualities are not available, and no considerably larger clone is one nucleotide away. Broader findings and caveats from the paper: VDJdb matching was skewed toward anti-spike CD8 responses and likely underestimated virus-specific expansions, missing private and CD4 specificities.

This TCR came from an adult who was a healthcare worker with PCR-confirmed SARS-CoV-2 infection or an uninfected control (not recorded which). The donor label of this sample is uncertain. The rearranged chain carries TRBV5-1 and TRBJ1-1, and 8 bases in between align with TRBD1. Here the sequenced sample was whole blood, taken at baseline. In nucleotide form, the sequence is TGCGCCAGCAAAGTCCTGGAACAGGGGGGCACTGAAGCTTTCTTT. Its translation is CASKVLEQGGTEAFF. Extended through the reference TRBV5-1 and TRBJ1-1 proteins, this CDR3 yields the full variable domain: KAGVTQTPRYLIKTRGQQVTLSCSPISGHRSVSWYQQTPGQGLQFLFEYFSETQRNKGNFPGRFSGRQFSNSRSEMNVSTLELGDSALYLCASKVLEQGGTEAFFGQGTRLTVV.